This T cell receptor beta chain was obtained from a study of blood T cells in healthy people across ages. Findings and limits, study-wide: Naive T cell percentage showed a strong correlation with the diversity of TCR beta.

As regards this clonotype: Its antigen is not known.

Combining a sample-barcoded 5' primer with a J-beta primer mix, a second PCR ran for roughly 7 to 11 cycles. Every cDNA molecule carried a tag from a template-switch adaptor bearing 12 random nucleotides. MiXCR was run by TCRdb on the 5' RACE reads, yielding one entry per CDR3 protein. The sample lists about 1.5 million distinct CDR3 sequences, 40% to 50% occurring once. This CDR3 is built from 14 residues. The ends lost 9 bases at V and 5 bases at J; junction bases unmatched: 9. CDR1 and CDR2 from the germline V gene are ENHRY and SYGVKD. This receptor was taken from a woman aged 18 to 35 in good health. Sequenced: blood. This chain uses TRBV10-3 with TRBJ2-1; 8 nucleotides agree with TRBD1. Here the CDR3 DNA reads TGTGCCATAGCAATGGACAGGGACAACAATGAGCAGTTCTTC. Encoded protein: CAIAMDRDNNEQFF.